This entry lists 7 T cell receptor beta chains sequenced from one sample in a study of tumor-infiltrating lymphocytes in primary liver carcinoma. Starting material of 500 to 600 ng total RNA yielded TCR beta cDNA via a constant-region primer. Libraries covering TCR beta were generated through three nested multiplex PCR rounds (using a slightly modified ARM-PCR). It was with TRBV1-TRBV30 forward primers and a C-beta reverse primer that the first two PCR rounds were run, at roughly 9 cycles each. TCRdb processed the multiplex PCR reads anew with MiXCR; each CDR3 protein has one entry. This table has over 45,000 distinct CDR3 sequences, about two thirds appearing once. Taking about 18-32 mg of unsorted bulk tissue, the authors co-extracted RNA and DNA. Sequenced material: liver tumor tissue from sampling region 5. This sample's subset: tumor region T5, tumor centre. The receptor set was obtained from a man aged 40-49 years with primary liver carcinoma and hepatitis B virus infection.

The chain joins TRBV25-1 to TRBJ2-2; D may be TRBD1 (6 bases). The germline V gene has CDR1 MGHDK and CDR2 SYGVNS. The CDR3 covers 16 residues. Trimming left V 3 bases short and J 3 bases short, with 14 bases between. CDR3 sequence (DNA): TGTGCCAGCAGTGACAGGGGACCAGACCACACCGGGGAGCTGTTTTTT. This codes for CASSDRGPDHTGELFF.

Concerning this clonotype: Since no conserved phenylalanine or tryptophan closes the CDR3, a read error is the likely cause. CDR3 bases: TGTGCCAGCAGTAGGCGGGGCTTCGAGTCGGGCGAGCAGTACTCC. Protein sequence: CASSRRGFESGEQYS. The rearrangement links TRBV6-1 to TRBJ2-7; TRBD2 is a possible D gene (6 bases). Trimming took off 5 bases at V and 6 bases at J, with 20 bases between the two ends. The CDR3 covers 15 residues. Germline values: CDR1 MNHNS, CDR2 SASEGT.

The chain combines TRBV4-2 with TRBJ2-7; TRBD2 aligns across 13 bases. Germline CDR1 LGHNA, CDR2 YNFKEQ. V dropped 10 bases and J dropped 1; count of bases not matched to a gene: 10. This CDR3 spans 16 amino acids. The CDR3 sequence is CATGLAGVYKSYEQYF. DNA for the CDR3: TGTGCCACTGGACTAGCGGGAGTTTATAAGTCCTACGAGCAGTACTTC.

The CDR3: CANSYYPYEQYF. DNA for the CDR3: TGTGCCAACAGCTACTATCCGTACGAGCAGTACTTC. This rearrangement joins TRBV6-2 or TRBV6-3 to TRBJ2-7; no definite D call. The CDR3 spans 12 residues. Trimming left V 10 bases short and J 4 bases short, with 14 bases between. Germline CDR1 reads MNHEY; CDR2 reads SVGEGT.

V is TRBV11-2 and J is TRBJ2-7; D not certain. The germline V gene encodes CDR1 SGHAT and CDR2 FQNNGV. V lost 8 bases and J 1 base, leaving 12 bases between the germline ends. CDR3 size: 13 residues. The CDR3 here is CASPKEVSYEQYF. The CDR3 DNA is TGTGCCAGCCCCAAAGAGGTGTCCTACGAGCAGTACTTC.

This clonotype was recorded a few times. The chain carries TRBV20-1 and TRBJ2-5, with D hard to call. With 3 bases removed from V and 1 base from J, the gap between germline ends came to 21 bases. Looked up from germline, CDR1 is DFQATT and CDR2 is SNEGSKA (reference sequence). The CDR3 covers 17 residues. The CDR3 DNA is TGCAGTGCTAGTCTTGCATTCCCTTCTAGATTCCAAGAGACCCAGTACTTC. Translated, it gives CSASLAFPSRFQETQYF.

This clonotype was seen more than once but under ten times. A much larger clonotype is one base distant, so this may be a read error. This chain links TRBV21-1 with TRBJ1-2. TRBV21-1 is assigned pseudogene status. The CDR3 has 15 residues. The CDR3 loop is CASSNVHGFEGGYTF. In nucleotides, the CDR3 is TGTGCCAGCAGCAACGTCCACGGCTTTGAGGGAGGCTACACCTTC.